The clone carrying this T cell receptor beta chain was seen a handful of times. Template switching (which added a universal primer site) was used, and cDNA carried unique molecular identifiers. MiXCR, applied by TCRdb to the 5' RACE reads, yields one record per CDR3 protein. The table lists about 720,000 distinct CDR3 sequences, 18% of them singletons, with about an eighth in the top ten. These data are taken from a study of identical twins. CDR3 length: 16 residues. Trimming removed 2 bases from V and 2 bases from J, with 15 bases in between. These data also featured in a second study, about T cells expressing NK-cell markers. This second study says: Several experiments added an anti-gamma-delta TCR antibody to sort only alpha-beta TCR T cells. In a handful of donors, dominant CD3+CD56+NKG2C+ clones formed about 1.0-8% of CD8+ cells. Once again these clonotypes came out on top in the CD3+CD56-NKG2C+ fraction of a few donors.

The chain uses TRBV12-3 or TRBV12-4 and TRBJ2-5, with a tentative D call TRBD1 (6 bases). The sequencing input was PBMCs. The source of this sequence is a woman under 30 in good health. CDR3 DNA sequence: TGTGCCAGCAGTTTAAGGGGGACCACCTTACAAGAGACCCAGTACTTC. This codes for CASSLRGTTLQETQYF.